This T cell receptor beta chain was captured in a study of cytomegalovirus exposure and HLA in healthy donors (dated by TCRdb to the late 2010s). Notes on the research overall: According to an earlier analysis of 550 to 700 of the donors, about 179 million T cells yielded roughly 100 million unique TCR beta sequences and approximately 280 Gb of sequence data. A later genetic analysis took genome-wide SNP genotypes for about three fifths of the roughly 700 donors and used that subset as a discovery cohort. An early release that covered 500 to 800 HLA-typed donors contained approximately 320 gigabases of sequencing data and 65 million to 100 million unique TCR sequences. Alongside the repertoire data, information on donor age, sex, ethnicity and CMV serostatus was compiled. In addition to the first cohort of 666 subjects, a separate validation cohort of some 120 different subjects was used. A handful of DR-DQ haplotypes were handled as single units for association and clustering because linkage in the cohort was strong. In an earlier analysis of around 540 of the donors, high-throughput TCR beta sequencing was used to judge whether each TCR beta V gene segment behaved as functional or pseudogenic. To study patterns of TCR occurrence, a later analysis re-analyzed previously published TCR beta repertoires from 600 to 750 donors and added high-resolution HLA genotyping. Using immunosequencing, the study profiled T cell repertoires from about 650 subjects and related those repertoires to cytomegalovirus serostatus. The later analysis used no new phenotypic data to find candidate immune exposures, relying instead on TCR beta sequences and their occurrence across donors. The study combined high-throughput TCR immunosequencing, statistical association of individual TCRs with disease status, and machine learning to predict cytomegalovirus infection status. Across approximately 420 genotyped donors of the cohort, an average of roughly 250,000 unique TCR beta nucleotide sequences per donor were sequenced, and approximately 19% of those sequences were non-productive. The study was designed to test whether signatures of past pathogen exposure could be identified by cataloging public T cell receptors. Of the roughly 400 genotyped donors, 75% to 85% were placed in the genetic ancestry cluster associated with self-reported Caucasian donors. The number of typed donors differed by locus: roughly 620-640 for A, B, C, DRB1 and DQB1; approximately 540 for DQA1; some 590 for DPA1; and about 450 for DPB1. All discovery cohort repertoires had been generated on a single sequencing platform. HLA typing included class I and class II loci at four-digit resolution. What the study reported, not specific to this receptor: Presence/absence analyses assumed roughly uniform sequencing depth across donors, an assumption that may not hold. Compared with equally common non-associated chains, HLA-associated TCR beta chains in a later analysis were more clonally expanded and had lower generation probabilities. In the study, around 150 TCR beta chains were listed as associated with cytomegalovirus. Correlated functional status among segregating V segments might be attributable to linkage disequilibrium, but an unknown experimental factor could not be ruled out. In a later analysis, the rate of TCR association differed among HLA loci, with DRB1 alleles having the most associated TCRs and HLA-C alleles having the fewest. In vitro tests confirmed that a few of the cytomegalovirus-associated TCR beta chains recognize cytomegalovirus antigens. Most CMV-associated TCR beta chains appeared to be HLA-restricted in a later analysis, and the HLA associations seemed to be driven largely by CMV exposure. Because HLA typing was missing for some donors at each locus, association tests included only the typed subset. Immune exposure information for the cohort was limited to CMV serostatus. Strong co-occurrence of HLA alleles, especially DR and DQ, made assigning TCR associations to individual alleles difficult. In a later analysis, about 17,000 TCR beta sequences were associated with specific HLA alleles at a false discovery rate of 0.05. An association between a missense DCLRE1C variant and V-gene and J-gene trimming of TCR beta chains was found in a later genetic analysis and replicated in an independent cohort. The classifier was reported to diagnose cytomegalovirus status with high specificity and sensitivity in both the original cohort and the validation cohort. The sequencing pipeline was judged likely to have produced a cluster of highly shared sequence variants as a technical artifact. A further reported finding was that TCR beta sequences accurately predicted the HLA-A and HLA-B alleles for most subjects in the first cohort. A later analysis reported that several top co-occurrence clusters appeared linked to parvovirus B19, influenza, CMV and Epstein-Barr virus. According to the authors, the approach could potentially be generalized to other disease states and immunological phenotypes. Most TCR sequences were observed very rarely across donors, whereas some public TCRs were present in many individuals. A later genetic analysis reported fewer N-insertions in productive TCRs among donors in an Asian-associated ancestry cluster than the roughly 700-donor mean. This cohort had only TCR beta chains sequenced, and the lack of alpha or paired-chain data limited which features could be detected. In an earlier analysis of some 640 of the donors, most TCR beta V segments were observed in productive rearrangements about 87% or about 30% of the time, broadly matching IMGT annotations. Because counts were too low, 15 to 20 rarely observed V segments, including chromosome 9 orphons, were excluded from the earlier analysis of some 540 of the donors.

The method was the immunoSEQ multiplex PCR assay. For the multiplex PCR, a mixture combining 60 forward primers for TCR Vbeta segments and 13 reverse primers for TCR Jbeta segments was used. Amplification of the CDR3 region of rearranged TCR beta genes was performed with a multiplex PCR assay on genomic DNA. On the Illumina HiSeq System, the amplified TCR beta libraries were sequenced as 87-base-pair reads. On the study's bioinformatics: A later analysis counted some 74 million unique TCR beta chains across the 550 to 700 repertoires, and roughly 11 million of these chains were shared by at least two donors. A nearest-neighbor algorithm error-corrected the raw reads and collapsed the reads into unique sequences, merging closely related sequences to remove PCR and sequencing errors. CDR3 sequences were aligned to IMGT reference sequences to assign V, D and J gene segments. For a sequence to be retained, at least a six-nucleotide match to both a V gene segment and a J gene segment was required. Rearrangements were called productive when the CDR3 lacked stop codons and stayed in frame with V and J; all others were non-productive. CDR3 was defined according to IMGT convention as the region running from the second conserved V-encoded cysteine to the conserved J-encoded phenylalanine. The earlier analysis of 550 to 650 of the donors excluded any sequence lacking an unambiguous match to a single V gene segment. In an earlier analysis of 587 of the donors, V segments were called functional above 56.7% productive rearrangements and were called segregating when the between-donor standard deviation exceeded 5%. A statistical classification framework was built for diagnosing cytomegalovirus status from the catalog of TCR beta chain sequences. In a later analysis, V and J genes were assigned by comparing TCR nucleotide sequences against IMGT/GENE-DB human TR gene sequences. The TCRdist pipeline was used in a later analysis to assign CDR3 sequences and most-parsimonious VDJ recombination scenarios. In a later analysis, each TCR beta chain was defined by its CDR3 amino acid sequence together with its V-gene family, and reads without a unique V-gene family were excluded. To address suspected cross-contamination and a sequencing artifact, a later analysis removed around 590 highly shared, low-generation-probability nucleotide sequences. For each public chain, a later analysis derived a clonal expansion index from normalized ranks of inferred template counts within each repertoire. In a later analysis, generation probabilities were computed using a VDJ recombination model fitted to out-of-frame rearrangements, and the results were checked against IGoR. Hypergeometric tests were used in a later analysis to score TCR-TCR, TCR-HLA and TCR-CMV co-occurrence, with a repertoire-size bias correction applied to the TCR pairs. A later analysis estimated false discovery rates by permuting HLA or CMV assignments 20 times. In a later analysis, co-occurring TCRs were grouped using DBSCAN, with TCRdist sequence similarity added in when clustering inside HLA-allele-positive subsets. Repertoires with fewer than 30,000 or more than 120,000 public chains were left out of co-occurrence clustering, as were five repertoires with anomalous nucleotide sharing. Drawn from immuneACCESS, this table holds only the in-frame rearrangements with V and J called that TCRdb kept. Clones are partly lost; checked studies trace under half to an unresolved V gene and leave the rest unexplained. V, J and clone size are taken as reported in that table, and D and trimming were inferred from the DNA itself. This sample's records show around 160,000 clones. The ten largest clonotypes hold around 1.5% of the sample.

The cohort consisted of some 670 healthy bone marrow donors. Cohort members were all nominally healthy when sampled, although unrecorded immune exposures were likely present. The donor tested CMV seronegative and was one of the 352 seronegative cohort members. A peripheral blood sample was provided by each donor, and peripheral blood mononuclear cells were used for TCR beta sequencing. The Qiagen DNeasy Blood Extraction Kit was used to extract genomic DNA from the blood cell samples. For this clone: Its recognized antigen is unknown.

The sample was PBMCs. This TCR came from a woman between 50 and 59 years old in good health and CMV-seronegative.

DNA sequence: TGTGCCAGCAGCTTAGATATTGGGCGCCCCAATGGCTACACCTTC. Its translation is CASSLDIGRPNGYTF. Here the chain combines TRBV11-3 and TRBJ1-2, with the D gene call left open. V sheds 0 bases and J sheds 6 bases, leaving 14 bases between their ends. The CDR3 contains 15 residues, cysteine and phenylalanine counted. The DNA shown is the 45-base CDR3, in frame from base 1. CDR1 and CDR2, per the germline V gene, are SGHNT and YENEEA.